This is a list of T cell receptor beta chains from one sample in a study of PD-L1 blockade in urothelial cancer. Assay used: immunoSEQ multiplex PCR; TCRdb lists only in-frame clones, some missing. Here the sample spans about 130,000 clones, 84% being singletons. Sequences were derived from PBMCs, sampled around atezolizumab (anti-PD-L1) treatment. The receptor source for this set is a man aged 50 to 59 with urothelial cancer. Both conserved end residues are part of each CDR3. A D gene is named only where the DNA matches it firmly. Size is stated for part of the rows, as once, few or many counts, or as a class when the clone is expanded.

abundance | d_gene | j_gene | v_gene | CDR3aa | CDR3nt
. | TRBD2 | TRBJ2-7 | TRBV5-4 | CASSLVGAGGGTGEQYF | TGTGCCAGCAGCTTGGTTGGAGCGGGGGGGGGTACAGGCGAGCAGTACTTC
. | . | TRBJ2-6 | TRBV11-2 | CASSLDGGANVLTF | TGTGCCAGCAGCTTAGACGGGGGGGCCAACGTCCTGACTTTC
. | . | TRBJ2-1 | TRBV7-9 | CASNIQGPVYNEQFF | TGTGCCAGCAACATACAGGGACCGGTTTACAATGAGCAGTTCTTC
. | . | TRBJ2-5 | TRBV20-1 | CSARRETQYF | TGCAGTGCTAGGAGGGAGACCCAGTACTTC
. | . | TRBJ2-3 | TRBV6-5 | CASNPSWGGTDTQYF | TGTGCCAGCAATCCTAGCTGGGGGGGCACAGATACGCAGTATTTT
. | . | TRBJ1-1 | TRBV27 | CASSFAGAGTEAFF | TGTGCCAGCAGTTTTGCAGGGGCAGGGACTGAAGCTTTCTTT
. | TRBD1 | TRBJ2-7 | TRBV18 | CASSPGQYYEQYF | TGTGCCAGCTCCCCGGGACAGTACTACGAGCAGTACTTC
. | . | TRBJ1-5 | TRBV7-9 | CASSLAAGDNQPQHF | TGTGCCAGCAGCTTAGCCGCGGGGGACAATCAGCCCCAGCATTTT
. | . | TRBJ2-6 | TRBV5-1 | CASSSIDSSSGANVLTF | TGCGCCAGCAGCTCGATCGACAGTTCTTCTGGGGCCAACGTCCTGACTTTC
. | TRBD1 | TRBJ1-2 | TRBV4-2 | CASSQDPKTGGPYGYTF | TGTGCCAGCAGCCAAGATCCTAAGACAGGGGGACCCTATGGCTACACCTTC
. | TRBD1 | TRBJ1-3 | TRBV28 | CASSLGGTGTGDTIYF | TGTGCCAGCAGTTTAGGTGGGACAGGGACCGGGGACACCATATATTTT
. | . | TRBJ2-1 | TRBV5-1 | CASSTGQYNEQFF | TGCGCCAGCAGCACGGGACAATACAATGAGCAGTTCTTC
. | . | TRBJ1-5 | TRBV6-1 | CASSSSQYPGQPQHF | TGTGCCAGCAGTTCTTCCCAGTACCCGGGTCAGCCCCAGCATTTT
few | . | TRBJ2-1 | TRBV5-6 | CASSLRTGRVGGEQFF | TGTGCCAGCAGCCTCCGGACAGGGAGGGTTGGGGGTGAGCAGTTCTTC
. | TRBD1 | TRBJ1-1 | TRBV28 | CASRDRTGARTEAFF | TGTGCCAGCAGGGACCGAACAGGGGCCCGGACTGAAGCTTTCTTT
. | . | TRBJ1-4 | TRBV6-4 | CASSREGSTNEKLFF | TGTGCCAGCAGCCGAGAGGGTTCAACTAATGAAAAACTGTTTTTT
. | TRBD2 | TRBJ2-1 | TRBV15 | CATSPKTSGRGNEQFF | TGTGCCACCAGTCCAAAAACTAGCGGGAGGGGTAATGAGCAGTTCTTC
. | TRBD1 | TRBJ1-5 | TRBV30 | CAWSVHTGVGQPQHF | TGTGCCTGGAGTGTACATACAGGGGTAGGCCAGCCCCAGCATTTT
. | . | TRBJ2-7 | TRBV6-5 | CASSYSRSYEQYF | TGTGCCAGCAGTTACTCCAGGTCCTACGAGCAGTACTTC
. | TRBD1 | TRBJ2-2 | TRBV18 | CASSPPSRGLTGELFF | TGTGCCAGCTCACCACCGAGCAGGGGGCTTACCGGGGAGCTGTTTTTT
. | TRBD1 | TRBJ1-3 | TRBV10-3 | CAIRTGQGPGNTIYF | TGTGCCATCAGGACGGGACAGGGGCCAGGAAACACCATATATTTT
. | TRBD1 | TRBJ1-1 | TRBV2 | CASTDRLVAFF | TGTGCCAGCACGGACAGGTTGGTAGCTTTCTTT
. | TRBD2 | TRBJ2-5 | TRBV18 | CASSPLLAGNQETQYF | TGTGCCAGCTCCCCACTCCTAGCGGGAAACCAAGAGACCCAGTACTTC
few | TRBD1 | TRBJ2-7 | TRBV7-9 | CASSLTGVSGEQYF | TGTGCCAGCAGCTTGACAGGGGTCTCGGGCGAGCAGTACTTC
. | . | TRBJ1-2 | TRBV9 | CASSVDPTPTGNYGYTF | TGTGCCAGCAGCGTAGACCCTACACCTACAGGGAACTATGGCTACACCTTC
few | . | TRBJ1-1 | TRBV7-8 | CASSFTEMNTEAFF | TGTGCCAGCAGCTTCACCGAGATGAACACTGAAGCTTTCTTT
. | TRBD1 | TRBJ1-6 | TRBV5-8 | CASSLGDRVWSPLHF | TGTGCCAGCAGCTTGGGGGACAGGGTATGGTCACCCCTCCACTTT
. | . | TRBJ1-1 | TRBV29-1 | CSGRWSTEAFF | TGCAGCGGCCGGTGGTCCACTGAAGCTTTCTTT
. | . | TRBJ1-2 | TRBV4-2 | CASSQESVNYGYTF | TGTGCCAGCAGCCAAGAATCAGTAAACTATGGCTACACCTTC
. | . | TRBJ2-3 | TRBV30 | CAWSPGTATDTQYF | TGTGCCTGGAGTCCAGGGACTGCCACAGATACGCAGTATTTT
. | . | TRBJ2-1 | TRBV28 | CASSLGGYSNEQFF | TGTGCCAGCAGTCTCGGGGGATATTCCAATGAGCAGTTCTTC
. | TRBD1 | TRBJ2-7 | TRBV28 | CASSSPGQGPGGYEQYF | TGTGCCAGCAGTTCCCCGGGACAGGGGCCGGGGGGCTACGAGCAGTACTTC
. | . | TRBJ1-3 | TRBV2 | CASSQESSGNTIYF | TGTGCCAGCAGTCAGGAAAGCTCTGGAAACACCATATATTTT
. | TRBD1 | TRBJ1-3 | TRBV7-8 | CASSLLTGERDTIYF | TGTGCCAGCAGCCTCTTGACAGGGGAAAGGGACACCATATATTTT
. | TRBD1 | TRBJ2-7 | TRBV5-1 | CASSNRDSASYEQYF | TGCGCCAGCAGCAACCGGGACAGCGCATCCTACGAGCAGTACTTC
once | TRBD1 | TRBJ2-3 | TRBV27 | CASSFNRGQGWADTQYF | TGTGCCAGCAGTTTTAATAGGGGACAGGGTTGGGCAGATACGCAGTATTTT
. | TRBD2 | TRBJ2-1 | TRBV2 | CASSASGSYNEQFF | TGTGCCAGCAGTGCTAGCGGGAGTTACAATGAGCAGTTCTTC
. | . | TRBJ2-3 | TRBV20-1 | CSAELGDTQYF | TGCAGTGCTGAGCTTGGAGATACGCAGTATTTT
. | . | TRBJ2-3 | TRBV10-3 | CAISTTGKDTQYF | TGTGCCATCAGCACTACAGGGAAGGATACGCAGTATTTT
. | TRBD1 | TRBJ2-3 | TRBV7-3 | CASSRQGGKSDTQYF | TGTGCCAGCAGCCGACAGGGGGGGAAATCAGATACGCAGTATTTT
once | TRBD2 | TRBJ2-1 | TRBV4-2 | CASSHPVRGGRSPNEQFF | TGTGCCAGCAGCCACCCGGTTAGGGGCGGGAGGAGCCCCAATGAGCAGTTCTTC
. | . | TRBJ2-3 | TRBV27 | CASSLNRVSFTDTQYF | TGTGCCAGCAGTTTAAACAGGGTCTCGTTCACAGATACGCAGTATTTT
. | . | TRBJ2-5 | TRBV7-8 | CASRPHVERGWVGETQYF | TGTGCCAGCAGGCCCCACGTAGAGCGCGGGTGGGTCGGGGAGACCCAGTACTTC
. | . | TRBJ2-1 | TRBV18 | CASSPLSQSSYNEQFF | TGTGCCAGCTCACCATTGTCACAGAGCTCCTACAATGAGCAGTTCTTC
many | . | TRBJ1-5 | TRBV7-6 | CASSSDLNQPQHF | TGTGCCAGCAGCTCGGACTTAAATCAGCCCCAGCATTTT
. | TRBD2 | TRBJ2-7 | TRBV5-4 | CASKYWGTGGEQYF | TGTGCCAGCAAATACTGGGGGACGGGGGGCGAGCAGTACTTC
. | TRBD1 | TRBJ2-1 | TRBV5-5 | CASSPLGQGNNEQFF | TGTGCCAGCAGCCCTCTGGGACAGGGAAACAATGAGCAGTTCTTC